The 30 T cell receptor beta chains in this list originate from one sample, sequenced in a study of blood T cell repertoires in COVID-19. Assay: immunoSEQ multiplex PCR; the TCRdb copy retains only in-frame clones and omits some. Found here are just under 350,000 clones, around 82% of them singletons; the top ten hold 2.5% to 3.5%. What was sequenced was peripheral blood. These receptors came from a man in his thirties or forties with active or convalescent COVID-19.

The chain links TRBV7-7 to TRBJ1-1; a weak D match, TRBD1 (5 bases). Germline CDR1 is SSHAT and CDR2 is FNYEAQ (reference sequence). The CDR3 has 13 amino acids. V lost 4 bases to trimming and J lost 5 bases, with 11 bases between them. Here the CDR3 reads CASSSRQNTEAFF. The DNA of the CDR3 is TGTGCCAGCAGCTCCCGACAGAATACTGAAGCTTTCTTT.

There are a few counts of this clone. The chain uses TRBV14 and TRBJ2-1, with D possibly being TRBD2 (5 bases). This CDR3 has 15 amino acids. Trimming left V 0 bases short and J 10 bases short, with 16 bases between. CDR1 is SGHDN, CDR2 FVKESK, per germline. CDR3 nucleotide sequence: TGTGCCAGCAGCCAAGAAGACTACCAGCCGGGGGAGCAGTTCTTC. Translation: CASSQEDYQPGEQFF.

The chain carries TRBV4-3 and TRBJ2-3; 7 nucleotides agree with TRBD2. The CDR3 has 15 residues. After removal of 1 base from V and 4 bases from J, the junction contained 5 bases not matched to a gene. Germline V lookup: CDR1 LGHNA, CDR2 YSLEER. The CDR3 DNA reads as TGCGCCAGCAGCCAAGGAGCGGGAAACGCAGATACGCAGTATTTT. It translates to CASSQGAGNADTQYF.

The CDR3 sequence: CAWSGVKDTEAFF. CDR3 nucleotide sequence: TGTGCCTGGAGCGGGGTTAAGGACACTGAAGCTTTCTTT. This chain joins TRBV30 and TRBJ1-1; D is uncertain. Germline V lookup: CDR1 GTSNPN, CDR2 SVGIG (reference sequence). Trimming removed 3 bases at V and 3 bases at J, with 11 bases between. CDR3 length equals 13 residues.

This chain links TRBV7-9 with TRBJ2-7, with TRBD1 matching 7 bases. CDR1 and CDR2 from the germline V gene are SEHNR and FQNEAQ (reference sequence). J was trimmed by 5 bases and V by 7 bases; bases with no gene match: 11. The CDR3 runs 14 residues. The CDR3: CASTLDRKGHEQYF. The DNA of the CDR3 is TGTGCCAGCACCCTGGACAGGAAGGGACACGAGCAGTACTTC.

The J gene is TRBJ2-5, the V gene TRBV6-5; no clear D gene. This CDR3 is 16 amino acids long. V was shortened by 0 bases and J by 1 base, with 12 bases between the two germline ends. Germline-derived CDR1 and CDR2 are MNHEY and SVGAGI. CDR3 amino acids: CASSYSMFASQETQYF. CDR3 DNA sequence: TGTGCCAGCAGTTACTCGATGTTCGCCAGCCAAGAGACCCAGTACTTC.

The V call is TRBV1, the J call TRBJ1-4; TRBD1 is the table's D call, not checked against the DNA. TRBV1 is annotated as a pseudogene. There are 14 residues in the CDR3. The CDR3 sequence is CTSSHGQGYEKLFF. In nucleotides, the CDR3 is TGCACCAGCAGCCATGGACAGGGATATGAAAAACTGTTTTTT.

This clone was detected many times. The chain combines TRBV7-9 with TRBJ2-6; no clear D. The ends were cut back, 2 bases at V and 2 bases at J, with 7 bases in the middle. The CDR3 has 15 amino acids. In germline, CDR1 is SEHNR, CDR2 FQNEAQ (reference sequence). CDR3 DNA sequence: TGTGCCAGCAGCTTACAACAACCTGGGGCCAACGTCCTGACTTTC. It is translated as CASSLQQPGANVLTF.

The genes are TRBV6-5 and TRBJ1-4; 8 bases agree with TRBD1. This CDR3 spans 15 amino acids. V gave up 11 bases and J gave up 4 bases; unmatched junction bases: 12. Germline V gene data show CDR1 as MNHEY and CDR2 as SVGAGI. The CDR3 is CAGGSRDRFNEKLFF. The CDR3 region has the DNA TGTGCCGGAGGATCACGGGACAGGTTTAATGAAAAACTGTTTTTT.

The chain carries TRBV9 and TRBJ1-3, with 9 bases fitting TRBD1. Germline CDR1 and CDR2: SGDLS and YYNGEE. This CDR3 comprises 17 residues. The trim removed 4 bases at V and 4 bases at J, leaving 12 bases unmatched. The CDR3 DNA reads as TGTGCCAGCAGCAGCAGCAGGACAGGGGCATCCGGAAACACCATATATTTT. As protein: CASSSSRTGASGNTIYF.

This clone turned up a few times. The chain employs TRBV15 and TRBJ1-4, with TRBD1 identical over 7 bases. Germline V gives CDR1 LNHNV, CDR2 YYDKDF (reference sequence). The CDR3 is 18 amino acids. V lost 0 bases, J lost 10 bases, and 17 bases stayed unmatched. The CDR3 DNA is TGTGCCACCAGCAGAGATAAAGGGGCTGACAGGGCTAACGGAAAACTGTTTTTT. It yields the protein CATSRDKGADRANGKLFF.

This clone came up once. The rearrangement joins TRBV5-6 to TRBJ2-4, with D maybe TRBD2 (7 bases). V lost 3 bases and J 2 bases, leaving 21 bases between the germline ends. The CDR3 is 18 amino acids. Germline V gene lookup returns CDR1 SGHDT and CDR2 YYEEEE. CDR3 residues: CASSSLAGGRVTKNIQYF. The CDR3 DNA reads as TGTGCCAGCAGCTCCTTGGCCGGGGGGCGGGTGACCAAAAACATTCAGTACTTC.

This clone appeared many times. V usage is TRBV29-1 and J usage is TRBJ2-7, with 13 bases lining up with TRBD2. CDR1 and CDR2 (germline): SQVTM, ANQGSEA. This CDR3 has 14 residues. Trimming took 4 bases from V and 2 from J; bases not matched to a gene: 2. This CDR3 reads CSVAGTSGAYEQYF. The CDR3 nucleotides read TGCAGCGTTGCCGGGACTAGCGGGGCCTACGAGCAGTACTTC.

V usage is TRBV9 and J usage is TRBJ2-4; the D is unclear. The CDR3 extends over 13 amino acids. Germline V lookup: CDR1 SGDLS, CDR2 YYNGEE. Between the trimmed V and J ends, which lost 0 bases and 6 bases, there was a span of 7 bases. The CDR3 nucleotides read TGTGCCAGCAGCGTAGATTCAGGAAACATTCAGTACTTC. Translation gives CASSVDSGNIQYF.

The chain joins TRBV5-6 to TRBJ2-1; 13 nucleotides agree with TRBD2. Germline CDR1 SGHDT, CDR2 YYEEEE. The CDR3 is 18 amino acids. The junction had 10 bases not matched to a gene; V was cut back by 4 bases and J by 3 bases. The CDR3 sequence: CASSLRTSGRKNYNEQFF. DNA for the CDR3: TGTGCCAGCAGCCTTCGGACTAGCGGGAGAAAGAACTACAATGAGCAGTTCTTC.

DNA of the CDR3: TGTGCCAGCAGCTTCGAGGGGGCAGATACGCAGTATTTT. Translating it yields CASSFEGADTQYF. J is TRBJ2-3 and V is TRBV7-3; TRBD1 might be the D (6 bases). V was clipped by 3 bases and J by 4 bases, with 8 bases between them. The CDR3 is made up of 13 amino acids. From germline, CDR1 is SGHTA and CDR2 FQGTGA. The full variable domain, in which reference TRBV7-3 and TRBJ2-3 provide the parts outside the CDR3, is GAGVSQTPSNKVTEKGKYVELRCDPISGHTALYWYRQSLGQGPEFLIYFQGTGAADDSGLPNDRFFAVRPEGSVSTLKIQRTERGDSAVYLCASSFEGADTQYFGPGTRLTVL.

The gene calls are TRBV2 and TRBJ2-7; 10 positions match TRBD1. The CDR3 is made up of 16 amino acids. The V segment lost 4 bases and the J segment 1 base; nucleotides outside the gene matches: 7. CDR1 is SNHLY and CDR2 is FYNNEI in the germline V gene. CDR3 sequence reads: CASSGDRGEISYEQYF. As DNA, the CDR3 is TGTGCCAGCAGTGGGGACAGGGGAGAGATTTCCTACGAGCAGTACTTC.

This clone was detected only once. The chain is built from TRBV6-2 or TRBV6-3 and TRBJ2-5; D is ambiguous. The V end lost 1 base, the J end lost 7 bases, and 7 bases lay between the germline ends. The CDR3 length is 12 residues. From germline, CDR1 is MNHEY and CDR2 SVGEGT. The CDR3 loop is CASSYYLGTQYF. The CDR3 DNA is TGTGCCAGCAGTTACTACCTCGGGACCCAGTACTTC.

This chain links TRBV29-1 with TRBJ1-1, with D perhaps matching TRBD1 (6 bases). The length of the CDR3 is 13 residues. V lost 7 bases and J 4 bases, leaving 16 bases between the germline ends. Germline lookup yields CDR1 SQVTM and CDR2 ANQGSEA. The CDR3 reads CSATTGMGTEAFF. CDR3 coding DNA: TGCAGCGCCACCACAGGGATGGGCACTGAAGCTTTCTTT.

The chain has TRBV6-2 or TRBV6-3 and TRBJ2-3; TRBD1 aligns across 8 bases. Germline CDR1 and CDR2: MNHEY and SVGEGT. This CDR3 has 16 residues. The junction had 4 bases not matched to a gene; V was cut back by 0 bases and J by 2 bases. The CDR3 here is CASSYSRTGYTDTQYF. In nucleotides, the CDR3 is TGTGCCAGCAGTTACTCGAGGACAGGGTACACAGATACGCAGTATTTT.

This clone showed up just a few times. The chain has TRBV10-1 and TRBJ2-7; no clear D gene. This CDR3 region has 13 residues. The V end lost 4 bases, the J end lost 3 bases, and 10 bases lay between the germline ends. Germline V gene lookup returns CDR1 WNHNN and CDR2 SYGVQD (reference sequence). In DNA form, the CDR3 reads TGCGCCAGCAGTGGCGGCGGAGTCTACGAGCAGTACTTC. It translates to CASSGGGVYEQYF.

This chain connects TRBV27 to TRBJ2-7; D not certain. Trimming pared 2 bases from V and 2 bases from J, leaving 10 bases between. The CDR3 runs 14 residues. Germline lookup yields CDR1 MNHEY and CDR2 SMNVEV (reference sequence). CDR3 sequence: CASSLLVGAYEQYF. The CDR3, as DNA: TGTGCCAGCAGTTTACTAGTCGGAGCCTACGAGCAGTACTTC.

The V gene is TRBV4-3, the J gene TRBJ2-5; weak D call: TRBD2 (6 bases). The germline gives CDR1 LGHNA, CDR2 YSLEER. The CDR3 runs 19 residues. Between the trimmed V and J ends, which lost 2 bases and 0 bases, there was a span of 22 bases. The CDR3 sequence: CASSQFHSKRVMYQETQYF. The CDR3 coding sequence is TGCGCCAGCAGCCAATTTCATTCCAAGCGGGTAATGTACCAAGAGACCCAGTACTTC.

This clone was seen a single time. The same CDR3 is also encoded by other DNA sequences in this sample. The chain employs TRBV5-1 and TRBJ1-1, with TRBD1 matching over 8 bases. The CDR3 spans 15 residues. Trimming removed 5 bases from V and 1 base from J; junction bases left unmatched: 7. Germline CDR1 and CDR2: SGHRS and YFSETQ. The chain's CDR3 is CASSLTGGRNTEAFF. For the CDR3, the DNA is TGCGCCAGCAGTCTTACAGGGGGACGGAACACTGAAGCTTTCTTT.

This clone has only one observation. The chain has TRBV29-1 and TRBJ2-1, with D possibly being TRBD1 (5 bases). From germline, CDR1 is SQVTM and CDR2 ANQGSEA. This CDR3 contains 13 residues. The CDR3 spells CRPLRVSYNEQFF. The CDR3 coding sequence is TGCAGACCTCTCAGGGTCTCCTACAATGAGCAGTTCTTC.

This sequence joins TRBV6-2 or TRBV6-3 and TRBJ1-2, with D possibly TRBD1 on 6 matching bases. The germline V gene encodes CDR1 MNHEY and CDR2 SVGEGT. V shed 6 bases and J shed 6 bases, with 14 bases lying between them. The CDR3 contains 13 residues. DNA for the CDR3: TGTGCCAGCAGCCCCATGGGGGCAAATGGCTACACCTTC. This translates into CASSPMGANGYTF.

CDR3 in amino acids: CASSPYRARGTEAFF. In DNA form, the CDR3 reads TGCGCCAGCAGCCCCTACAGGGCGAGGGGAACTGAAGCTTTCTTT. The chain uses TRBV5-1 and TRBJ1-1; weak D call: TRBD1 (6 bases). The CDR3 is 15 amino acids. V shed 4 bases and J shed 5 bases, with 18 bases lying between them. Germline lookup yields CDR1 SGHRS and CDR2 YFSETQ.

The chain recombines TRBV5-1 with TRBJ2-1; 8 bases line up with TRBD1. V gave up 4 bases and J gave up 4 bases; unmatched junction bases: 7. CDR1 SGHRS and CDR2 YFSETQ come from the germline V gene. The CDR3 runs 15 residues. The CDR3 coding sequence is TGCGCCAGCAGCACCGGGACAGGTAAATACAATGAGCAGTTCTTC. This sequence encodes CASSTGTGKYNEQFF.

J is TRBJ2-7 and V is TRBV28, with unresolved D. V was shortened by 6 bases and J by 4 bases, with 10 bases between the two germline ends. The CDR3 sequence is 12 residues long. Per the germline V gene, CDR1 is MDHEN and CDR2 is SYDVKM. The CDR3 region has the DNA TGTGCCAGCAGCCCCAGGCCATACGAGCAGTACTTC. Protein product: CASSPRPYEQYF.

The V gene is TRBV7-2, the J gene TRBJ1-2; weak D call: TRBD1 (5 bases). V gave up 5 bases and J gave up 2 bases, with 12 bases separating them. Per germline, CDR1 SGHTA and CDR2 FQGNSA. This CDR3 comprises 14 residues. CDR3 in amino acids: CASSPSRANYGYTF. As DNA, the CDR3 is TGTGCCAGCAGCCCCAGCAGGGCCAACTATGGCTACACCTTC.